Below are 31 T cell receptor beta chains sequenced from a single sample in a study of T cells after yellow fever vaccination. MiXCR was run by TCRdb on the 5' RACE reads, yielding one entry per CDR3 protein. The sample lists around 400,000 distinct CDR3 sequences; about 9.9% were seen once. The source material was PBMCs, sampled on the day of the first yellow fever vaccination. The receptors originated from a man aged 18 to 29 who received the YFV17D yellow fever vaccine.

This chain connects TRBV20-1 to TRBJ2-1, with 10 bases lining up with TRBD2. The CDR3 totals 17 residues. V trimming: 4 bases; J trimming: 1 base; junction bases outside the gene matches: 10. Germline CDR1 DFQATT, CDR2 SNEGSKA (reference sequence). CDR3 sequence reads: CSATTSSGGGSYNEQFF. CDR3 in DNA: TGCAGTGCTACCACATCTAGCGGGGGTGGATCCTACAATGAGCAGTTCTTC.

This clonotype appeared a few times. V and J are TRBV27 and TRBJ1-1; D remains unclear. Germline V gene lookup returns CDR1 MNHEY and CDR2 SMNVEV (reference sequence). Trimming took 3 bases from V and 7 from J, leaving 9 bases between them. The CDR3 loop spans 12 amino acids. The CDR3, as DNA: TGTGCCAGCAGTTTTCCCCCCTTTGAAGCTTTCTTT. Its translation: CASSFPPFEAFF.

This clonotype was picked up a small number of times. CDR3 loop: CASSVDPTSFEQFF. The CDR3 region has the DNA TGTGCCAGCAGCGTAGACCCTACTAGTTTTGAACAGTTCTTC. The V and J genes are TRBV9 and TRBJ2-1; TRBD2 is a possible D gene (5 bases). The V end was cut by 0 bases, the J end by 13 bases, with 17 bases between. Germline CDR1 SGDLS, CDR2 YYNGEE. CDR3 length equals 14 residues. Complete variable domain (other parts from reference TRBV9 and TRBJ2-1): DSGVTQTPKHLITATGQRVTLRCSPRSGDLSVYWYQQSLDQGLQFLIQYYNGEERAKGNILERFSAQQFPDLHSELNLSSLELGDSALYFCASSVDPTSFEQFFGPGTRLTVL.

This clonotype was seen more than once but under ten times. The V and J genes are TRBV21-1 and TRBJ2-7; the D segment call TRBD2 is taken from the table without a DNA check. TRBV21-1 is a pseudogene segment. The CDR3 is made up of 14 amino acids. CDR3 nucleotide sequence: TGTGCCAGCAGCAAAGAGGGAGGGAACCACGAGCAGTACGTC. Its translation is CASSKEGGNHEQYV.

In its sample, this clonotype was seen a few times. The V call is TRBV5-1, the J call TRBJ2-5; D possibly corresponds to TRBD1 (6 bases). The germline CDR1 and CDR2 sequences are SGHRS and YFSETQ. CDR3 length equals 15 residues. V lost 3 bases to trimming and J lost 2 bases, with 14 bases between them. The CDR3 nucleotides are TGCGCCAGCAGCTGGGGGACACCTCATCAAGAGACCCAGTACTTC. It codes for CASSWGTPHQETQYF.

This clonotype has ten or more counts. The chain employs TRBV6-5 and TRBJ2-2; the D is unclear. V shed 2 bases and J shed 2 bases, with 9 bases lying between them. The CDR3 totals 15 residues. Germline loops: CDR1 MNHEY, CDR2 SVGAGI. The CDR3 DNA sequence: TGTGCCAGCAGTTACGACCTTCAAAACACCGGGGAGCTGTTTTTT. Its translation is CASSYDLQNTGELFF.

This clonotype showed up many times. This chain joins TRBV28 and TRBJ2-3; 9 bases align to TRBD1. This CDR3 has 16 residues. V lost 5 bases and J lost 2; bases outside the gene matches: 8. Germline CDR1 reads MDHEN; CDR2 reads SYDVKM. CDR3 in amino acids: CASSAPGQGYTDTQYF. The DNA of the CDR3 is TGTGCCAGCAGTGCACCGGGACAGGGCTACACAGATACGCAGTATTTT.

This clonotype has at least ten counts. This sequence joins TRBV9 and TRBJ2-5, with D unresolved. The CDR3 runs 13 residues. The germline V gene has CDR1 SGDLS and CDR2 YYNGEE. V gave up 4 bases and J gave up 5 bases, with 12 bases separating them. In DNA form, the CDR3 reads TGTGCCAGCAGCCCCAGGCTGGGGGAGACCCAGTACTTC. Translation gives CASSPRLGETQYF.

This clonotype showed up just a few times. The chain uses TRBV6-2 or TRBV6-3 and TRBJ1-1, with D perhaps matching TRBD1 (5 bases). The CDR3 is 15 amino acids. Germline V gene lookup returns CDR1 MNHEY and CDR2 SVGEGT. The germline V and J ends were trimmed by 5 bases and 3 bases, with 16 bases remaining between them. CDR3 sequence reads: CASSKGKGHYTEAFF. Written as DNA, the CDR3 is TGTGCCAGCAGTAAGGGGAAGGGGCATTACACTGAAGCTTTCTTT.

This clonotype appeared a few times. CDR3 nucleotide sequence: TGCGCCAGCAGCTTGGTGTCCGTAGGTTACGAGCAGTACTTC. It encodes CASSLVSVGYEQYF. The chain combines TRBV5-1 with TRBJ2-7; D call uncertain. With 0 bases removed from V and 4 bases from J, the gap between germline ends came to 11 bases. This CDR3 is 14 amino acids long. Germline V gene sequence: CDR1 SGHRS, CDR2 YFSETQ.

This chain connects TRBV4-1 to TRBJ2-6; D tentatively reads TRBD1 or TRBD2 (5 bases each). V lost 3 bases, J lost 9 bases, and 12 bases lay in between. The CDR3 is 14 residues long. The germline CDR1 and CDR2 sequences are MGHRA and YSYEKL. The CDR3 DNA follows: TGCGCCAGCAGCCATGATCAGGGAGTCAACGTCCTGACTTTC. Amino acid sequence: CASSHDQGVNVLTF.

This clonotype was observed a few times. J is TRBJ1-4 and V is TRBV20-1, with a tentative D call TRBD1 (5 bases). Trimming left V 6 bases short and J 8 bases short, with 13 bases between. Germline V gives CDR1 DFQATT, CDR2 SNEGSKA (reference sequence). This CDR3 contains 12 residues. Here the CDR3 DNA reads TGCAGTGCCCCCGGGGCGGAGGAAAAACTGTTTTTT. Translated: CSAPGAEEKLFF.

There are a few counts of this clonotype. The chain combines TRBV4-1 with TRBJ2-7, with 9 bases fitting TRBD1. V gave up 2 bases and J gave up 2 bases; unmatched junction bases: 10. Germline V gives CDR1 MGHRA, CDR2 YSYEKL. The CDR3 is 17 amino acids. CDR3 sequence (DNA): TGCGCCAGCAGCCAACGAACCCGGGACAGGGTGACCTACGAGCAGTACTTC. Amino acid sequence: CASSQRTRDRVTYEQYF.

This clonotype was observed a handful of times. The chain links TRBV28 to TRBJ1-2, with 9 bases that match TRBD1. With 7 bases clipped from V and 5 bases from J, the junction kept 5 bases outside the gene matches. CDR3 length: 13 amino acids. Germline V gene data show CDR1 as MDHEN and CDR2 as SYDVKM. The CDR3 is CASKDRGGYGYTF. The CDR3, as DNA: TGTGCCAGCAAGGACAGGGGCGGATATGGCTACACCTTC.

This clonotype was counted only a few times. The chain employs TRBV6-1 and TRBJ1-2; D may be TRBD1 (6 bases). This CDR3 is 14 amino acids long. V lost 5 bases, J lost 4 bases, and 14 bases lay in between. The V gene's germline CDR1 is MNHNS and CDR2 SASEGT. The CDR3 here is CASSPRGGVYGYTF. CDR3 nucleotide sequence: TGTGCCAGCAGTCCCCGTGGGGGCGTCTATGGCTACACCTTC.

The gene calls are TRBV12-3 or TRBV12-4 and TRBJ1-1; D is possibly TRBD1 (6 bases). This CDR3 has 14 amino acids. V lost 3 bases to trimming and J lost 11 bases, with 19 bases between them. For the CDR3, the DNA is TGTGCCAGCAGTTTCCCGGACAGCCCGTTGAAGGCTTTCTTT. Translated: CASSFPDSPLKAFF.

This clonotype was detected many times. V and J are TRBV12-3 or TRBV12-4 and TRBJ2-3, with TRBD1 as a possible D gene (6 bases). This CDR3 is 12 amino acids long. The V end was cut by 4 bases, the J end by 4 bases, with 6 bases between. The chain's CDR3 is CASSWGPDTQYF. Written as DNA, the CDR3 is TGTGCCAGCAGTTGGGGGCCAGATACGCAGTATTTT.

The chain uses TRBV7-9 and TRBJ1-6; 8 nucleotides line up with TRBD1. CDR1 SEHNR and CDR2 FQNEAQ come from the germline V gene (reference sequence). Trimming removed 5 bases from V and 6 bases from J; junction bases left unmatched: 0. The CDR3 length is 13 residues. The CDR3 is CASSDRGNSPLHF. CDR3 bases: TGTGCCAGCAGCGACAGGGGTAATTCACCCCTCCACTTT.

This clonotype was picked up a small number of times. This CDR3 reads CSARGALTYEQYV. The CDR3 nucleotides are TGCAGTGCTAGAGGGGCCCTGACCTACGAGCAGTACGTC. The chain carries TRBV20-1 and TRBJ2-7, with D unresolved. V lost 1 base to trimming and J lost 2 bases, with 9 bases between them. Germline V CDR1 and CDR2: DFQATT, SNEGSKA (reference sequence). The CDR3 consists of 13 residues.

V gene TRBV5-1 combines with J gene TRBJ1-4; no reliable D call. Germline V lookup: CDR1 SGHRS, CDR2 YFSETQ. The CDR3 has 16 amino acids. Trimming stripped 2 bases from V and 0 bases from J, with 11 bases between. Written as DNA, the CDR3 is TGCGCCAGCAGCTTTGCCGGGGATGCAACTAATGAAAAACTGTTTTTT. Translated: CASSFAGDATNEKLFF.

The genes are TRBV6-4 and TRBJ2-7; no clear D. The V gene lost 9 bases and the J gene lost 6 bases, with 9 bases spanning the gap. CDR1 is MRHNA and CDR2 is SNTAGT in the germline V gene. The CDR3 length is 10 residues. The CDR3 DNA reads TGTGCCAGGCCCCCCGGCGAGCAGTACGTC. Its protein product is CARPPGEQYV.

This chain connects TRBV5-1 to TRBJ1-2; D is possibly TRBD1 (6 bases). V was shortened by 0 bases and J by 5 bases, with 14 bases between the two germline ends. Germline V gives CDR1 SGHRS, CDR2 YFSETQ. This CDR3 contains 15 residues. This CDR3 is CASSLGGGRIYGYTF. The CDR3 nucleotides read TGCGCCAGCAGCTTGGGAGGGGGACGGATATATGGCTACACCTTC. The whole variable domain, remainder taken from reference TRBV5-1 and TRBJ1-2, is KAGVTQTPRYLIKTRGQQVTLSCSPISGHRSVSWYQQTPGQGLQFLFEYFSETQRNKGNFPGRFSGRQFSNSRSEMNVSTLELGDSALYLCASSLGGGRIYGYTFGSGTRLTVV.

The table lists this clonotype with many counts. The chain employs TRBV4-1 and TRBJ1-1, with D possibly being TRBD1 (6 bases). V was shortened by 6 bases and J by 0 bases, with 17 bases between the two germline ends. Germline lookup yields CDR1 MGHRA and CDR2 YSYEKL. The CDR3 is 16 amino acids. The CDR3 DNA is TGCGCCAGCAGACACACTCCGGGACACGTGAACACTGAAGCTTTCTTT. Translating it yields CASRHTPGHVNTEAFF.

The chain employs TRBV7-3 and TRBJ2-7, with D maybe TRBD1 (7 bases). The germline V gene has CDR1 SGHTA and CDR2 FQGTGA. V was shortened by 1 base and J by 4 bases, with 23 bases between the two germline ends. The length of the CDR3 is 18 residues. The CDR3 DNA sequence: TGTGCCAGCAGCTTAATAGGGGGGTGGGGACAGAGAAGATACGAGCAGTACGTC. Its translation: CASSLIGGWGQRRYEQYV.

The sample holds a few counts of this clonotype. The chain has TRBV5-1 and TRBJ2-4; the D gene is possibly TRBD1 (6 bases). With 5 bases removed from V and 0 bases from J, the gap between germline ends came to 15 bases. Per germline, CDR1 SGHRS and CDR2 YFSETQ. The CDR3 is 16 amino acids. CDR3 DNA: TGCGCCAGCAGGCCGAACAGGGAACTAGCCAAAAACATTCAGTACTTC. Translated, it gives CASRPNRELAKNIQYF.

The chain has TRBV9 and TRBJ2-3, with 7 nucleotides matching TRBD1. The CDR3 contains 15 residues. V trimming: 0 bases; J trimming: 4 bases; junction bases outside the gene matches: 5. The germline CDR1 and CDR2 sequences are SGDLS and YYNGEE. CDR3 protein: CASSVAVQGADTQYF. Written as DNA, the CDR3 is TGTGCCAGCAGCGTAGCTGTCCAGGGGGCAGATACGCAGTATTTT. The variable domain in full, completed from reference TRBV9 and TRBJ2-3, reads DSGVTQTPKHLITATGQRVTLRCSPRSGDLSVYWYQQSLDQGLQFLIQYYNGEERAKGNILERFSAQQFPDLHSELNLSSLELGDSALYFCASSVAVQGADTQYFGPGTRLTVL.

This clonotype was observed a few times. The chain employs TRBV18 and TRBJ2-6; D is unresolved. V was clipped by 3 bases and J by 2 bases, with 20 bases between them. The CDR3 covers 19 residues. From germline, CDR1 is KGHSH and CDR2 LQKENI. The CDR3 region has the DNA TGTGCCAGCTCACCTCACGATATTCGCAGTTTCACTGGGGCCAACGTCCTGACTTTC. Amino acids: CASSPHDIRSFTGANVLTF.

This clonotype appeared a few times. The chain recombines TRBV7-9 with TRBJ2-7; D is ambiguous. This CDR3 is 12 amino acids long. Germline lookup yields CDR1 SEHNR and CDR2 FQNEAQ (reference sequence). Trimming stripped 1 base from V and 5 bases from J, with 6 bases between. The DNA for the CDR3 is TGTGCCAGCAGCTTAGTGACCCACGAGCAGTACGTC. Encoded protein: CASSLVTHEQYV.

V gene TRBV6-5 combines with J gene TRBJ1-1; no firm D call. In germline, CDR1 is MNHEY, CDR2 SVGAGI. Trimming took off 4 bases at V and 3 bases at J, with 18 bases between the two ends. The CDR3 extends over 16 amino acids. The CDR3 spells CASSSKNERWDTEAFF. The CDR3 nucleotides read TGTGCCAGCAGTTCCAAAAATGAGCGCTGGGACACTGAAGCTTTCTTT.

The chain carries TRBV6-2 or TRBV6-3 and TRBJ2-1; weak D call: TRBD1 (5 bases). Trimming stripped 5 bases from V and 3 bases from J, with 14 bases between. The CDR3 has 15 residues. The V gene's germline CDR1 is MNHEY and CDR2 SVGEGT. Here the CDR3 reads CASSLRQSFYNEQFF. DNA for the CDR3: TGTGCCAGCAGTCTCCGACAGAGCTTCTACAATGAGCAGTTCTTC.

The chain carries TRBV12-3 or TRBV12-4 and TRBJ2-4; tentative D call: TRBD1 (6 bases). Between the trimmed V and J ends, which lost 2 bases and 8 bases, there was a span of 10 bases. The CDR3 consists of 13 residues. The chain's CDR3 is CASSLNRADIQYF. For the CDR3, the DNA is TGTGCCAGCAGTTTAAACAGGGCAGACATTCAGTACTTC.